Following are 24 T cell receptor beta chains from one sample sequenced in a study of blood T cells in healthy people across ages (dated by TCRdb to between 2014 and 2017). Receptor libraries were prepared by 5' RACE. Sequenced using an Illumina HiSeq 2500. A second PCR of about 7 to 12 cycles was performed with a sample-barcoded 5' primer and a J-beta primer mix. TCRdb reran the public reads through fastp at Q25 and MiXCR, keeping productive beta chains. One record per CDR3 amino acid sequence lists the most common genes and DNA. In this sample the table shows roughly 680,000 distinct CDR3 sequences, around 50% of which occur a single time. The ten largest clones capture roughly 13% of the sample. Sample: blood. Receptors were obtained from a woman older than 75 in good health.

In this sample, this clonotype turned up many times. The V call is TRBV4-2, the J call TRBJ2-3; 13 bases line up with TRBD2. The CDR3 loop spans 19 amino acids. After removal of 0 bases from V and 6 bases from J, the junction contained 12 bases not matched to a gene. Germline lookup yields CDR1 LGHNA and CDR2 YNFKEQ. The CDR3: CASSQDRTSGRFRTDTQYF. The CDR3 coding sequence is TGTGCCAGCAGCCAAGATCGGACTAGCGGGAGATTTCGTACGGATACGCAGTATTTT.

This clonotype appeared a few times. The chain is built from TRBV27 and TRBJ2-1, with D maybe TRBD2 (6 bases). The V end lost 6 bases, the J end lost 2 bases, and 14 bases lay between the germline ends. The CDR3 spans 15 residues. Germline CDR1 is MNHEY and CDR2 is SMNVEV (reference sequence). The CDR3 loop is CASSPGLPTYNEQFF. Written as DNA, the CDR3 is TGTGCCAGCAGCCCCGGACTACCAACCTACAATGAGCAGTTCTTC.

At least ten counts were recorded for this clonotype. This chain joins TRBV6-5 and TRBJ2-7; 8 bases align to TRBD1. The CDR3 sequence is 14 residues long. The V and J ends lost 0 bases and 3 bases, in that order; junction bases with no gene match: 1. Germline V lookup: CDR1 MNHEY, CDR2 SVGAGI. As DNA, the CDR3 is TGTGCCAGCAGTTACTCTACAGGGGGCTACGAGCAGTACTTC. Its translation: CASSYSTGGYEQYF.

The V gene is TRBV5-1, the J gene TRBJ2-7; TRBD1 might be the D (5 bases). V was clipped by 5 bases and J by 0 bases, with 15 bases between them. The CDR3 has 15 residues. Per germline, CDR1 SGHRS and CDR2 YFSETQ. The CDR3 DNA follows: TGCGCCAGCAGATCTGGGGCGCGGAGCTCCTACGAGCAGTACTTC. Encoded protein: CASRSGARSSYEQYF.

The V call is TRBV20-1, the J call TRBJ1-6; the D gene is possibly TRBD1 (5 bases). V was pared by 0 bases and J by 0 bases, with 9 bases between. The CDR3 contains 16 residues. The germline gives CDR1 DFQATT, CDR2 SNEGSKA (reference sequence). The CDR3 loop reads CSARDRQSSYNSPLHF. The CDR3 DNA follows: TGCAGTGCTAGAGACCGACAGAGCTCCTATAATTCACCCCTCCACTTT.

The V gene is TRBV3-1, the J gene TRBJ2-1, with a possible D match to TRBD2 (6 bases). The germline CDR1 and CDR2 sequences are LGHDT and YNNKEL (reference sequence). Trimming cost V 1 base and J 6 bases, with 19 bases left between them. The CDR3 length is 17 residues. For the CDR3, the DNA is TGTGCCAGCAGCCAAGGTAGAGGCCACCCCGGGAGCAATGAGCAGTTCTTC. This sequence encodes CASSQGRGHPGSNEQFF.

The chain combines TRBV6-2 or TRBV6-3 with TRBJ2-3; possible D gene TRBD1, 5 bases. V lost 6 bases to trimming and J lost 5 bases, with 21 bases between them. CDR3 size: 16 residues. Germline V gene data show CDR1 as MNHEY and CDR2 as SVGEGT. The CDR3 protein is CASRLTPTEYRDTQYF. CDR3 nucleotides: TGTGCCAGCAGATTAACCCCGACAGAGTATAGAGATACGCAGTATTTT.

This clonotype was counted a few times. The gene calls are TRBV27 and TRBJ2-2, with 11 nucleotides matching TRBD2. This CDR3 region has 15 residues. The germline V gene has CDR1 MNHEY and CDR2 SMNVEV (reference sequence). Trimming took 5 bases from V and 4 from J; bases not matched to a gene: 3. This CDR3 reads CASSPLAGGTGELFF. The CDR3 DNA reads as TGTGCCAGCAGTCCTCTAGCGGGAGGCACCGGGGAGCTGTTTTTT.

Remarks on this clonotype: A much larger clone lies one base from this, so it may be a read error. This chain uses TRBV20-1 with TRBJ2-3, with D perhaps assigned TRBD1 or TRBD2 (5 bases each). Germline values: CDR1 DFQATT, CDR2 SNEGSKA (reference sequence). The V and J ends lost 5 bases and 8 bases respectively, with 20 bases between them. The CDR3 totals 14 residues. This chain's CDR3 is CSASTDLLVVTQYF. The CDR3 DNA follows: TGCAGTGCTTCGACAGACTTACTAGTAGTTACGCAGTATTTT.

This chain links TRBV7-8 with TRBJ2-2; the D gene is possibly TRBD1 (6 bases). CDR1 and CDR2 from the germline V gene are SGHVS and FQNEAQ. CDR3 length equals 16 residues. Trimming took off 5 bases at V and 1 base at J, with 14 bases between the two ends. The CDR3 loop reads CASSPHRVRNTGELFF. CDR3 DNA: TGTGCCAGCAGCCCCCACAGGGTACGGAACACCGGGGAGCTGTTTTTT.

The gene calls are TRBV20-1 and TRBJ1-1; D unclear. Deletions cut 2 bases from V and 2 bases from J, with 9 bases between. The CDR3 sequence is 13 residues long. The germline V gene has CDR1 DFQATT and CDR2 SNEGSKA (reference sequence). CDR3 sequence reads: CSARFGSNTEAFF. The DNA for the CDR3 is TGCAGTGCTAGATTTGGGTCCAACACTGAAGCTTTCTTT.

The J gene is TRBJ1-6, the V gene TRBV6-6; D ambiguous. CDR3 size: 14 residues. Deletions cut 6 bases from V and 9 bases from J, with 15 bases between. In germline, CDR1 is MNHNY, CDR2 SVGAGI (reference sequence). CDR3 DNA sequence: TGTGCCAGCAGCTCTGACGGCGGGAGTTCACCCCTCCACTTT. Protein: CASSSDGGSSPLHF.

Worth noting for this clonotype: Since a much larger clone is just one base distant, this may be a read error. The chain links TRBV27 to TRBJ2-7; 8 bases are a match to TRBD1. Trimming cost V 5 bases and J 0 bases; bases outside gene matches: 6. Looked up from germline, CDR1 is MNHEY and CDR2 is SMNVEV (reference sequence). This CDR3 has 15 amino acids. The CDR3 DNA reads as TGTGCCAGCAGTCCGGACAGGGACCACTCCTACGAGCAGTACTTC. Translation gives CASSPDRDHSYEQYF.

This clonotype has just one count. This chain connects TRBV27 to TRBJ2-7, with 14 positions matching TRBD2. V lost 6 bases, J lost 0 bases, and 7 bases stayed unmatched. Germline CDR1 and CDR2: MNHEY and SMNVEV (reference sequence). The CDR3 spans 17 residues. CDR3 region: CASSNGLAGGRSYEQYF. The CDR3 coding sequence is TGTGCCAGCAGCAACGGACTAGCGGGAGGACGCTCCTACGAGCAGTACTTC.

Only a few counts were recorded for this clonotype. One end of the junction varies from germline; a read error may be responsible. The chain couples TRBV7-2 to TRBJ2-3, with D maybe TRBD2 (5 bases). CDR3 size: 14 residues. Germline CDR1 and CDR2: SGHTA and FQGNSA. This chain's CDR3 is CASSLWESTDTRYF. The CDR3 DNA reads TGTGCCAGCAGCTTGTGGGAGAGCACAGATACGCGGTATTTT.

In regard to this clonotype: Just one base apart from a much larger clone, this may be a read error. The chain recombines TRBV6-5 with TRBJ1-2, with D possibly being TRBD1 (5 bases). The CDR3 spans 14 residues. The germline CDR1 and CDR2 sequences are MNHEY and SVGAGI. Written as DNA, the CDR3 is TGTGCCAGCAGTTACGGGGGTATGGACTATGACTACACCTTC. It codes for CASSYGGMDYDYTF.

This sequence joins TRBV20-1 and TRBJ1-2; no clear D gene. V was clipped by 4 bases and J by 4 bases, with 10 bases between them. Germline-derived CDR1 and CDR2 are DFQATT and SNEGSKA (reference sequence). The CDR3 runs to 12 residues. The CDR3 loop reads CSAIDNRYGYTF. Written as DNA, the CDR3 is TGCAGTGCTATAGACAATCGCTATGGCTACACCTTC.

On this clonotype itself: A single base separates this from a much larger clone, so it may be a read error. This rearrangement joins TRBV5-1 to TRBJ2-5; D is unresolved. The CDR3 consists of 12 residues. Germline V lookup: CDR1 SGHRS, CDR2 YFSETQ. DNA of the CDR3: TGCGCCAGCAGCGCAACCCAAGAGGCCCAGTACTTC. It codes for CASSATQEAQYF.

The chain is built from TRBV12-3 or TRBV12-4 and TRBJ2-7; 8 nucleotides align to TRBD1. V gave up 6 bases and J gave up 5 bases; unmatched junction bases: 9. The length of the CDR3 is 14 residues. DNA of the CDR3: TGTGCCAGCAGCCTTGGGACAGGTTCCGACGAGCAGTACTTC. Amino acid sequence: CASSLGTGSDEQYF.

This clonotype was counted ten times or more. This chain links TRBV5-1 with TRBJ2-4, with TRBD1 matching 9 bases. After removal of 4 bases from V and 5 bases from J, the junction contained 7 bases not matched to a gene. The CDR3 spans 15 residues. The germline gives CDR1 SGHRS, CDR2 YFSETQ. DNA of the CDR3: TGCGCCAGCAGCCCAAGACAGGGGGGTGAAAACATTCAGTACTTC. Its translation: CASSPRQGGENIQYF.

In the case of this clonotype: This may stem from a read error, because a much larger clone lies one nucleotide away. In DNA form, the CDR3 reads TGTGTCAGCAGCGAGGGACTAGCGATCAACGAGCAGTACTTC. Translation gives CVSSEGLAINEQYF. This chain links TRBV6-6 with TRBJ2-7, with TRBD2 matching over 10 bases. The germline gives CDR1 MNHNY, CDR2 SVGAGI (reference sequence). This CDR3 region has 14 residues.

Turning to this clonotype: One end of the junction fails to match germline, which may point to a read error. This sequence joins TRBV14 and TRBJ2-1; D uncertain. This CDR3 is built from 13 residues. From germline, CDR1 is SGHDN and CDR2 FVKESK. The CDR3 here is CASGQGLDGEQFF. For the CDR3, the DNA is TGTGCCAGCGGCCAAGGGTTGGATGGTGAGCAGTTCTTC.

In its sample, this clonotype was seen many times. This chain links TRBV3-1 with TRBJ1-2, with 9 bases lining up with TRBD1. Germline loops: CDR1 LGHDT, CDR2 YNNKEL (reference sequence). J gave up 7 bases and V 1 base, and 13 bases lay outside the gene matches. There are 17 residues in the CDR3. CDR3 coding DNA: TGTGCCAGCAGCCAAGCGCGGTCGACGGGACAGGGTCGTGGCTACACCTTC. This codes for CASSQARSTGQGRGYTF.

This clonotype was seen many times. The chain couples TRBV6-5 to TRBJ2-1, with TRBD1 matching 7 bases. The CDR3 has 16 residues. Germline CDR1 and CDR2: MNHEY and SVGAGI. After removal of 0 bases from V and 2 bases from J, the junction contained 4 bases not matched to a gene. The CDR3: CASSYSPGGAYNEQFF. The CDR3 DNA is TGTGCCAGCAGTTACTCTCCAGGGGGAGCCTACAATGAGCAGTTCTTC.